Described below is a single T cell receptor (beta chain) sequence and its context. This sample is drawn from a study of shared clonotypes between healthy human individuals. V lost 0 bases to trimming and J lost 9 bases; unmatched junction nucleotides: 7. Germline-derived CDR1 and CDR2 are SGHRS and YFSETQ. There are 14 residues in the CDR3. Generated by immunoSEQ multiplex PCR, the TCRdb table keeps only in-frame clones and is missing some. This table has 2.3 million or so clones, 85% to 95% appearing once. Sequenced material: naive CD4+ T cells from PBMCs. Subset denoted: CD45RA+ positively selected. This rearrangement joins TRBV5-1 to TRBJ1-2; 8 bases are shared with TRBD1. The sequence was collected from a man aged 18 to 35 in good health. Some clones in this sample may be carry-over from other donors' samples. This CDR3 reads CASSLGVRQGRYTF. The CDR3 DNA reads as TGCGCCAGCAGCTTGGGAGTACGACAGGGGCGCTACACCTTC.